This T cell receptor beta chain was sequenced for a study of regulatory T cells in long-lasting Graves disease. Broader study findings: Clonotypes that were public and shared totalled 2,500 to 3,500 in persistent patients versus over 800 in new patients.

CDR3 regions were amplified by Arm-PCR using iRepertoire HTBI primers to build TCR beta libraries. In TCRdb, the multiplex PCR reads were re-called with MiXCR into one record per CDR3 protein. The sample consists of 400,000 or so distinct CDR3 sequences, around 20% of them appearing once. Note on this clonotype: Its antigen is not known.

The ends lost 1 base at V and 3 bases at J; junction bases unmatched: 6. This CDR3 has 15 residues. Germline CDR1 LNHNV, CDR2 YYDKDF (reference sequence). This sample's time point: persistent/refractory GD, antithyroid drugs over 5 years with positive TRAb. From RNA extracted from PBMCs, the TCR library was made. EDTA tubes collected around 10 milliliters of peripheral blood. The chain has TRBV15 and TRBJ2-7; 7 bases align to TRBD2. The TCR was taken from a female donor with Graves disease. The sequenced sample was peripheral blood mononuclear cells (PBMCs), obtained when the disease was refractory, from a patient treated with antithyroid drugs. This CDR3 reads CATSRGLADGYEQYF. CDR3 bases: TGTGCCACCAGCAGAGGTCTAGCGGACGGCTACGAGCAGTACTTC.